This TCR beta chain was captured in a study of Tregs in tolerant kidney transplant recipients. Findings and caveats of the study: The most relevant donor-specific Treg TCRbeta repertoire apparently came from expansion with activated donor B cells.

Of note for this clone: Its antigen is still unknown. Read sequence stops 3 residues before the CDR3 end, and the germline J gene provides the missing end.

CDR3 length equals 15 residues. Germline loops: CDR1 DFQATT, CDR2 SNEGSKA (reference sequence). Trimming cost V 0 bases and J 4 bases, with 16 bases left between them. TCRdb's table, derived via immunoSEQ multiplex PCR, lists solely in-frame clones and lacks some. The sample totals roughly 32,000 clones. The starting material was CD8+ T cells from blood, obtained before the transplant. V is TRBV20-1 and J is TRBJ2-7; a weak D match, TRBD1 (6 bases). This TCR was recovered from a human donor who received a combined kidney and bone marrow transplant. CDR3 DNA (partial): TGCAGTGCTAGAGATCTCTGGGGGCAGCAGTACGAG. Protein sequence: CSARDLWGQQYE. The full CDR3 reads CSARDLWGQQYEQYF.